One sample yielded the 15 T cell receptor beta chains listed below, sequenced in a study of human T cells and chemical hapten exposure. Noted time point: patch test 1, 2 weeks after DPC sensitization. The treatment denotes: therapeutic diphenylcyclopropenone sensitization with weekly scalp DPC. In TCRdb, the RACE reads were re-called with MiXCR into one record per CDR3 protein. The sample lists under 200,000 distinct CDR3 sequences; approximately 14% were seen once. The sample consisted of whole blood, taken in connection with sensitization to the hapten diphenylcyclopropenone (DPC). The receptors here all came from a young woman with alopecia areata. Some clones in this sample may be carry-over from other donors' samples.

This clonotype was detected ten times or more. The chain couples TRBV6-5 to TRBJ1-5; TRBD1 is a possible D gene (5 bases). With 5 bases removed from V and 1 base from J, the gap between germline ends came to 9 bases. The germline V gene encodes CDR1 MNHEY and CDR2 SVGAGI. This CDR3 contains 14 residues. CDR3 loop: CASSRDFSNQPQHF. CDR3 DNA sequence: TGTGCCAGCAGTCGGGACTTCAGCAATCAGCCCCAGCATTTT.

This clonotype was found a few times. The V call is TRBV20-1, the J call TRBJ1-6; D is possibly TRBD1 (6 bases). V lost 0 bases and J 7 bases, leaving 13 bases between the germline ends. The length of the CDR3 is 15 residues. Per the germline V gene, CDR1 is DFQATT and CDR2 is SNEGSKA (reference sequence). DNA for the CDR3: TGCAGTGCTAGAGAGTTCTGGACAGAGAATTCACCCCTCCACTTT. This translates into CSAREFWTENSPLHF.

This chain uses TRBV11-2 with TRBJ1-1; D is undetermined. This CDR3 spans 14 amino acids. Trimming took off 3 bases at V and 5 bases at J, with 13 bases between the two ends. Germline V gene data show CDR1 as SGHAT and CDR2 as FQNNGV. CDR3 residues: CASSFRRGTTEAFF. CDR3 bases: TGTGCCAGCAGCTTTCGTCGGGGAACTACTGAAGCTTTCTTT.

CDR3 sequence reads: CASSQVNEKLFF. The CDR3 region has the DNA TGTGCCAGCAGCCAAGTTAATGAAAAACTGTTTTTT. The chain couples TRBV3-1 to TRBJ1-4; no clear D gene. The CDR3 spans 12 residues. In germline, CDR1 is LGHDT, CDR2 YNNKEL (reference sequence). The ends were cut back, 1 base at V and 4 bases at J, with 1 base in the middle.

In this sample, this clonotype turned up many times. The chain is built from TRBV20-1 and TRBJ2-7, with D perhaps TRBD1 (5 bases). Trimming took off 5 bases at V and 2 bases at J, with 16 bases between the two ends. Germline V gives CDR1 DFQATT, CDR2 SNEGSKA (reference sequence). The CDR3 has 14 residues. CDR3: CSAWGGDSAYEQYF. In DNA, the CDR3 is TGCAGTGCTTGGGGCGGCGACAGCGCCTACGAGCAGTACTTC.

The chain is built from TRBV20-1 and TRBJ2-5, with D perhaps TRBD2 (5 bases). The CDR3 runs to 12 residues. V lost 3 bases and J lost 5, with 10 bases in between. Germline CDR1 DFQATT, CDR2 SNEGSKA (reference sequence). The chain's CDR3 is CSASLAGETQYF. The CDR3 DNA reads as TGCAGTGCTAGCCTAGCCGGTGAGACCCAGTACTTC.

The V call is TRBV5-1, the J call TRBJ2-5; D is unresolved. CDR1 is SGHRS and CDR2 is YFSETQ in the germline V gene. The CDR3 is 13 residues long. V was shortened by 0 bases and J by 1 base, with 4 bases between the two germline ends. CDR3 sequence: CASSLGSQETQYF. For the CDR3, the DNA is TGCGCCAGCAGCTTGGGGTCCCAAGAGACCCAGTACTTC.

This clonotype was detected a few times. V usage is TRBV12-3 or TRBV12-4 and J usage is TRBJ2-7, with 7 bases matching TRBD1. This CDR3 is 14 amino acids long. V shed 6 bases and J 5 bases; nucleotides not matched to a gene: 10. CDR3 nucleotides: TGTGCCAGCAGCATAAGACAGGGAAGGGACGAGCAGTACTTC. Residues: CASSIRQGRDEQYF.

This clonotype appeared a few times. The V call is TRBV5-1, the J call TRBJ2-7; D might be TRBD1 (6 bases). CDR3 length: 15 amino acids. CDR1 SGHRS and CDR2 YFSETQ come from the germline V gene. V lost 7 bases and J 5 bases, leaving 22 bases between the germline ends. The DNA of the CDR3 is TGCGCCAGCCGCCGACGGGACAACCATGCCGACGAGCAGTACTTC. This gives the protein CASRRRDNHADEQYF.

The table lists this clonotype with a few counts. The chain joins TRBV6-6 to TRBJ1-4, with D perhaps TRBD1 (6 bases). This CDR3 has 17 residues. CDR1 is MNHNY and CDR2 is SVGAGI in the germline V gene (reference sequence). The germline V and J ends were trimmed by 0 bases and 3 bases, with 14 bases remaining between them. CDR3 coding DNA: TGTGCCAGCAGTTACTCGAGCTGGTACAGGGCTAATGAAAAACTGTTTTTT. It is translated as CASSYSSWYRANEKLFF.

This clonotype showed up many times. The chain employs TRBV12-3 or TRBV12-4 and TRBJ1-4; TRBD1 is a possible D gene (5 bases). CDR3 length: 14 residues. V lost 7 bases and J 1 base, leaving 10 bases between the germline ends. The CDR3 region is CASTPGRTNEKLFF. The CDR3 DNA sequence: TGTGCCAGCACCCCGGGGCGAACTAATGAAAAACTGTTTTTT.

This clonotype was recorded many times. The V and J genes are TRBV3-1 and TRBJ1-4; D call uncertain. The V end was cut by 1 base, the J end by 8 bases, with 11 bases between. The CDR3 covers 14 residues. Germline V lookup: CDR1 LGHDT, CDR2 YNNKEL (reference sequence). The CDR3 sequence: CASSQGSLGEKLFF. The CDR3 bases are TGTGCCAGCAGCCAAGGATCCCTCGGGGAAAAACTGTTTTTT.

This clonotype was seen a handful of times. V is TRBV18 and J is TRBJ1-1; tentatively, D is TRBD1 (5 bases). In germline, CDR1 is KGHSH, CDR2 LQKENI. Trimming left V 8 bases short and J 1 base short, with 11 bases between. This CDR3 has 13 residues. The CDR3 sequence is CASVGVPNTEAFF. Here the CDR3 DNA reads TGTGCCAGCGTAGGGGTACCGAACACTGAAGCTTTCTTT. Full variable domain (rest looked up from reference TRBV18 and TRBJ1-1): NAGVMQNPRHLVRRRGQEARLRCSPMKGHSHVYWYRQLPEEGLKFMVYLQKENIIDESGMPKERFSAEFPKEGPSILRIQQVVRGDSAAYFCASVGVPNTEAFFGQGTRLTVV.

The sample holds many counts of this clonotype. The genes are TRBV29-1 and TRBJ1-1, with a weak D call TRBD1 (5 bases). Trimming removed 4 bases from V and 5 bases from J, with 14 bases in between. The germline CDR1 and CDR2 sequences are SQVTM and ANQGSEA. The CDR3 totals 13 residues. DNA of the CDR3: TGCAGCGTTGGGGGACGGGCGGTAACTGAAGCTTTCTTT. Protein product: CSVGGRAVTEAFF.

This clonotype appeared a few times. This chain links TRBV9 with TRBJ2-2, with D hard to call. The CDR3 totals 14 residues. Trimming removed 1 base at V and 4 bases at J, with 8 bases between. CDR1 is SGDLS and CDR2 is YYNGEE in the germline V gene. This CDR3 reads CASSVRMGTGELFF. The CDR3 coding sequence is TGTGCCAGCAGCGTACGCATGGGCACCGGGGAGCTGTTTTTT.